Listed here is a single T cell receptor beta chain. V lost 5 bases and J lost 1, with 7 bases in between. The CDR3 is made up of 13 amino acids. Germline-derived CDR1 and CDR2 are SEHNR and FQNEAQ (reference sequence). Here immunoSEQ multiplex PCR was the method, and the copy in TCRdb shows in-frame clones only, minus some. The sample includes some 140,000 clones, 92% seen only once; the top ten take roughly 10%. This entry belongs to a study of control samples from healthy donors and cancer patients. J is TRBJ2-3 and V is TRBV7-9; D gene uncertain. This receptor was obtained from a man under 40 in good health. Sequencing was done on a sample of blood. Here the CDR3 reads CASSLLRTDTQYF. CDR3 nucleotides: TGTGCCAGCAGCCTCCTTCGCACAGATACGCAGTATTTT.